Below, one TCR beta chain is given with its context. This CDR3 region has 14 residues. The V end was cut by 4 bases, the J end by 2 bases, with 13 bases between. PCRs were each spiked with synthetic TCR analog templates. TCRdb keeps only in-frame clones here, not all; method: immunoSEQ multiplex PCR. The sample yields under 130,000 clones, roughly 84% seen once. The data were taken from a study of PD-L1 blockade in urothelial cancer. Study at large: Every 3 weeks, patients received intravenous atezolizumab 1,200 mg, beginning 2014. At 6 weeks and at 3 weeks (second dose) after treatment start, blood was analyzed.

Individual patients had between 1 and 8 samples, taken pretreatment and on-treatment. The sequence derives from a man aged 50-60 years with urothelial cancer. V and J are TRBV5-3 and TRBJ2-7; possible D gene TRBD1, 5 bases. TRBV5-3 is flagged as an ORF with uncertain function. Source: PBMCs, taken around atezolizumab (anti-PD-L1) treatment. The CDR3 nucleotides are TGTGCCAGAAGCAAAGGGGTGCGTACCTACGAGCAGTACTTC. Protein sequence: CARSKGVRTYEQYF.